The clone carrying this T cell receptor (beta chain) appeared a few times. Its antigen is unidentified. The data were obtained in a study of blood T cells in healthy people across ages. This CDR3 is built from 15 residues. V gave up 4 bases and J gave up 0 bases; unmatched junction bases: 2. Germline CDR1 MGHDK, CDR2 SYGVNS. General study points: Diversity estimates from one million T cells were considered underestimates. Per million T cells, the diversity of TCR beta decreased roughly linearly as age advanced.

Primers used in a second PCR of roughly 7 to 11 cycles were a sample-barcoded 5' primer and a J-beta primer mix. One entry per CDR3 protein results from TCRdb running MiXCR on the 5' RACE reads. The sample carries 1.5 million to 2 million distinct CDR3 sequences, almost 35% recorded once. This sequence originates from a woman in her 30s in good health. The chain recombines TRBV25-1 with TRBJ1-4; TRBD1 matches 7 bases. Sample: blood. The chain's CDR3 is CASSVQGTTNEKLFF. CDR3 DNA sequence: TGTGCCAGCAGTGTACAGGGGACAACTAATGAAAAACTGTTTTTT.